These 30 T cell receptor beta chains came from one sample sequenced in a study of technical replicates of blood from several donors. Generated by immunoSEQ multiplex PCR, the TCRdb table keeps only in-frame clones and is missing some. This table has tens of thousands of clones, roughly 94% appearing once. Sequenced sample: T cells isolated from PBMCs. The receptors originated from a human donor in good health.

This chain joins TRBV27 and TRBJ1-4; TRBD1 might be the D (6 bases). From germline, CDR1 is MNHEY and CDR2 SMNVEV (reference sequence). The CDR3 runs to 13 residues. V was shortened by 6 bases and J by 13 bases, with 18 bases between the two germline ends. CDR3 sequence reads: CASSVTPGVGLFF. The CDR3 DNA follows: TGTGCCAGCAGCGTAACCCCAGGGGTTGGACTGTTTTTT.

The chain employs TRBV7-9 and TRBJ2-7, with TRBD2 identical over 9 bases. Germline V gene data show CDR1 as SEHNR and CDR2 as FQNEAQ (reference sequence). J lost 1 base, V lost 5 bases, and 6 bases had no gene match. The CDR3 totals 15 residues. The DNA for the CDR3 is TGTGCCAGCAGCGCCAGGACTAGCGAGTCCTACGAGCAGTACTTC. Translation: CASSARTSESYEQYF.

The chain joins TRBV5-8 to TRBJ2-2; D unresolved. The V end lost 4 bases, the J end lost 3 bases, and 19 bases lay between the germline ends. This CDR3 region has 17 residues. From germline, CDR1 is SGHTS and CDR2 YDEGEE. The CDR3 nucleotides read TGTGCCAGCAGCCACCAATTGGTGTTCACGGACACCGGGGAGCTGTTTTTT. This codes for CASSHQLVFTDTGELFF. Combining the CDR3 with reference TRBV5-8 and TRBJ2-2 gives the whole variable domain EAGVTQSPTHLIKTRGQQATLRCSPISGHTSVYWYQQALGLGLQFLLWYDEGEERNRGNFPPRFSGRQFPNYSSELNVNALELEDSALYLCASSHQLVFTDTGELFFGEGSRLTVL.

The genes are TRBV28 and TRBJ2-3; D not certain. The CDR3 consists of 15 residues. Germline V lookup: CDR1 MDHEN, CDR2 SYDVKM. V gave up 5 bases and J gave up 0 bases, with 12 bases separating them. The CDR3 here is CASSMGYSSTDTQYF. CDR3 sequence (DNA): TGTGCCAGCAGTATGGGCTACTCTAGCACAGATACGCAGTATTTT.

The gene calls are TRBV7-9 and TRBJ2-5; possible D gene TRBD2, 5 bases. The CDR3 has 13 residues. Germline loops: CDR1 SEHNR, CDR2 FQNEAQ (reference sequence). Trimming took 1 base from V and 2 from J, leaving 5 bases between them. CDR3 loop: CASSLGEQETQYF. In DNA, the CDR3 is TGTGCCAGCAGCTTAGGGGAGCAAGAGACCCAGTACTTC.

The CDR3 reads CASSPRDGTYEQYF. As DNA, the CDR3 is TGTGCCAGCTCACCACGGGACGGGACTTACGAGCAGTACTTC. The chain links TRBV18 to TRBJ2-7, with D maybe TRBD2 (6 bases). The CDR3 length is 14 residues. CDR1 and CDR2 (germline): KGHSH, LQKENI. V dropped 1 base and J dropped 4 bases, with 11 bases sitting between them.

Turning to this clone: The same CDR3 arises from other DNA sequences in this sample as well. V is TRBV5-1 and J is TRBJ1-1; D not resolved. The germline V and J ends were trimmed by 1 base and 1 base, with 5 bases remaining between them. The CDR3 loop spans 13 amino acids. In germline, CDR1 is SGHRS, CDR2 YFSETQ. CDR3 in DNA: TGCGCCAGCAGCTTGTCGAGGAACACTGAAGCTTTCTTT. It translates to CASSLSRNTEAFF. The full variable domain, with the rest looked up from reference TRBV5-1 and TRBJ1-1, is KAGVTQTPRYLIKTRGQQVTLSCSPISGHRSVSWYQQTPGQGLQFLFEYFSETQRNKGNFPGRFSGRQFSNSRSEMNVSTLELGDSALYLCASSLSRNTEAFFGQGTRLTVV.

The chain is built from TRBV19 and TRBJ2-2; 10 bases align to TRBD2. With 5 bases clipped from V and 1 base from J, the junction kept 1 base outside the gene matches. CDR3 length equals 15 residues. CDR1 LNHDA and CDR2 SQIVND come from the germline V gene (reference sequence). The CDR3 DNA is TGTGCCAGTAGTCGGACTAGCGGGAACACCGGGGAGCTGTTTTTT. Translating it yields CASSRTSGNTGELFF.

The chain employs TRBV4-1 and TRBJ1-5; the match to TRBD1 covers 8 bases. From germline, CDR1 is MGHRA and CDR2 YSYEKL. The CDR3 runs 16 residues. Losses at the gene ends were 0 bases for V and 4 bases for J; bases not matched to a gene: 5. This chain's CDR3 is CASSQDDRGINQPQHF. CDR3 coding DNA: TGCGCCAGCAGCCAAGATGACAGGGGAATAAATCAGCCCCAGCATTTT.

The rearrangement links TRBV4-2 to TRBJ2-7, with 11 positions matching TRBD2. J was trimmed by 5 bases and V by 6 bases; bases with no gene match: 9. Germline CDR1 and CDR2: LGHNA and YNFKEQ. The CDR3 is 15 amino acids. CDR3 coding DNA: TGTGCCAGCAGTCGTACTAGCGGGAGTTATAACGAGCAGTACTTC. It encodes CASSRTSGSYNEQYF.

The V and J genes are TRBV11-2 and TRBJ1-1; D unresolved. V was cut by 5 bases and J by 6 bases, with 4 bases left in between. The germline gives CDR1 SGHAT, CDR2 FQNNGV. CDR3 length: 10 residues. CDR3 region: CASSEAEAFF. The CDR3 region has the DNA TGTGCCAGCAGCGAGGCTGAAGCTTTCTTT. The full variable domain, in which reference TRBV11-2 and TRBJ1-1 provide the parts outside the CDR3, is EAGVAQSPRYKIIEKRQSVAFWCNPISGHATLYWYQQILGQGPKLLIQFQNNGVVDDSQLPKDRFSAERLKGVDSTLKIQPAKLEDSAVYLCASSEAEAFFGQGTRLTVV.

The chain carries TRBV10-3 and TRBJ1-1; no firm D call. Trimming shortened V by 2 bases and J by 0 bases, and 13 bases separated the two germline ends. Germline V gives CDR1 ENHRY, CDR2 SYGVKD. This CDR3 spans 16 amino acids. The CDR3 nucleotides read TGTGCCATCAGTGAGACGAAAGCAGGTTTGAACACTGAAGCTTTCTTT. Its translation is CAISETKAGLNTEAFF.

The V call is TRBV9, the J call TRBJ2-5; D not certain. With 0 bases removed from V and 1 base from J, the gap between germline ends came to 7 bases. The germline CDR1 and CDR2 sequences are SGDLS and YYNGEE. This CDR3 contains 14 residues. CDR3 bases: TGTGCCAGCAGCGTAGAACAGTTCCAAGAGACCCAGTACTTC. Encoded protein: CASSVEQFQETQYF.

The CDR3 DNA is TGTGCCAATCGAAGAAAGGGACAGGGGAGTGGTGAGCAGTTCTTC. Translation: CANRRKGQGSGEQFF. The chain uses TRBV28 and TRBJ2-1, with TRBD1 matching over 10 bases. V trimming: 10 bases; J trimming: 9 bases; junction bases outside the gene matches: 15. Germline values: CDR1 MDHEN, CDR2 SYDVKM. This CDR3 contains 15 residues.

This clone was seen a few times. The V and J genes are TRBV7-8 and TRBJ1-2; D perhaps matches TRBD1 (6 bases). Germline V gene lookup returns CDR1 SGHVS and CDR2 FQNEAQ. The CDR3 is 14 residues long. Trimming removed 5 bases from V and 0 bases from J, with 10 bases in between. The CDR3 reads CASSPTGSNYGYTF. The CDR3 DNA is TGTGCCAGCAGCCCGACAGGCTCTAACTATGGCTACACCTTC. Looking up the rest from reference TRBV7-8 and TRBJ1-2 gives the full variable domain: GAGVSQSPRYKVAKRGQDVALRCDPISGHVSLFWYQQALGQGPEFLTYFQNEAQLDKSGLPSDRFFAERPEGSVSTLKIQRTQQEDSAVYLCASSPTGSNYGYTFGSGTRLTVV.

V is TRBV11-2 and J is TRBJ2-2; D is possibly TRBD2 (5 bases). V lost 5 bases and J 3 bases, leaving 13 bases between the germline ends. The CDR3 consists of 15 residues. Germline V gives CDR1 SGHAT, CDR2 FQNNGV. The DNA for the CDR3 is TGTGCCAGCAGCCGATTGGCCGGGGACACCGGGGAGCTGTTTTTT. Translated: CASSRLAGDTGELFF.

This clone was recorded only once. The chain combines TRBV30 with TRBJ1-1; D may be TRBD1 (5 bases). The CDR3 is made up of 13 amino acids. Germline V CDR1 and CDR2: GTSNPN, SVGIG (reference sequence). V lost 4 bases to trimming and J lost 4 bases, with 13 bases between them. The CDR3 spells CAWTWGGGTEAFF. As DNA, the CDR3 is TGTGCCTGGACCTGGGGGGGAGGCACTGAAGCTTTCTTT.

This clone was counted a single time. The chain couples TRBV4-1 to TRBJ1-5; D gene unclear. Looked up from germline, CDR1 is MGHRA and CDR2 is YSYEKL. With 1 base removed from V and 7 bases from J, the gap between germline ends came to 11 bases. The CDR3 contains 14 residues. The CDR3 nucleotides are TGCGCCAGCAGCCAAGGTCACACCTCCCAGCCCCAGCATTTT. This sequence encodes CASSQGHTSQPQHF.

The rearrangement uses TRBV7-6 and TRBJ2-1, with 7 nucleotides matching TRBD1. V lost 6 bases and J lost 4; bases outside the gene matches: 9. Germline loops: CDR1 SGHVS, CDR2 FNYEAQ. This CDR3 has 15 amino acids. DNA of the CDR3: TGTGCCAGCAGGACAGGGTTTGGAAAATACAATGAGCAGTTCTTC. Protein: CASRTGFGKYNEQFF. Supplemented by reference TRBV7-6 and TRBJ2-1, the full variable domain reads GAGVSQSPRYKVTKRGQDVALRCDPISGHVSLYWYRQALGQGPEFLTYFNYEAQQDKSGLPNDRFSAERPEGSISTLTIQRTEQRDSAMYRCASRTGFGKYNEQFFGPGTRLTVL.

The CDR3 nucleotides are TGTGCCGGCAACTCAGCGGGAGTACGGGAGACCCAGTACTTC. It specifies CAGNSAGVRETQYF. The V gene is TRBV6-1, the J gene TRBJ2-5; 8 bases match TRBD2. This CDR3 spans 14 amino acids. Germline trimming cut 11 bases from V and 5 bases from J; bases unmatched to any gene: 13. Looked up from germline, CDR1 is MNHNS and CDR2 is SASEGT.

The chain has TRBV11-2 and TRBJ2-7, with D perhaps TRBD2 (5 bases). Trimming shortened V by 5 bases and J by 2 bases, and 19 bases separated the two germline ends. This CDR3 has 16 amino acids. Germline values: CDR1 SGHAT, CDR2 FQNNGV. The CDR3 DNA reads TGTGCCAGCAGCCTGGTCACCAGCGGTCCCGCCTACGAGCAGTACTTC. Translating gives CASSLVTSGPAYEQYF.

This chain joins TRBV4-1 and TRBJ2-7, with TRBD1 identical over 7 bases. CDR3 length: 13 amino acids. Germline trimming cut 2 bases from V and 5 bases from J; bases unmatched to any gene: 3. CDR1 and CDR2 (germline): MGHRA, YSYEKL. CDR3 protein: CASSQRQGHEQYF. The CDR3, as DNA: TGCGCCAGCAGCCAAAGACAGGGCCACGAGCAGTACTTC.

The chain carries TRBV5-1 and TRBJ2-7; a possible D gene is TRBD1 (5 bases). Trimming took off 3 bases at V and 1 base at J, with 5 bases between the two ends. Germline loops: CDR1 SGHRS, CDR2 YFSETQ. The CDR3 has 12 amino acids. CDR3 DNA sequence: TGCGCCAGCAGCTCAGGGTCCTACGAGCAGTACTTC. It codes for CASSSGSYEQYF. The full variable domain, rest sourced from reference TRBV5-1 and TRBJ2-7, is KAGVTQTPRYLIKTRGQQVTLSCSPISGHRSVSWYQQTPGQGLQFLFEYFSETQRNKGNFPGRFSGRQFSNSRSEMNVSTLELGDSALYLCASSSGSYEQYFGPGTRLTVT.

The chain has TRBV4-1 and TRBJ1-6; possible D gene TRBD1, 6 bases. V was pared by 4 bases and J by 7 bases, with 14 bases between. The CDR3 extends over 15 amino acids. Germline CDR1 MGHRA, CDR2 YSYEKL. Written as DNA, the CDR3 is TGCGCCAGCAGCCTTCTGGACAGTGAAAATTCACCCCTCCACTTT. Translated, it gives CASSLLDSENSPLHF.

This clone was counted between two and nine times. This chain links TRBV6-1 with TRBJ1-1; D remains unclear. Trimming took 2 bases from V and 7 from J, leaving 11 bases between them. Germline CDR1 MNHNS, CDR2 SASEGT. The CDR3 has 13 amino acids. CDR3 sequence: CASSESTNFEAFF. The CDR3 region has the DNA TGTGCCAGCAGTGAAAGTACTAACTTTGAAGCTTTCTTT.

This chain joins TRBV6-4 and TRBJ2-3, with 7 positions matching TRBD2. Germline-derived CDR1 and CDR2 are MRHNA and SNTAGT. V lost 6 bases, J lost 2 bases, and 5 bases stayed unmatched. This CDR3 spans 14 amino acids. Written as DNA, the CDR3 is TGTGCCAGCAGAACTAGCGCCTTCACAGATACGCAGTATTTT. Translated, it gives CASRTSAFTDTQYF.

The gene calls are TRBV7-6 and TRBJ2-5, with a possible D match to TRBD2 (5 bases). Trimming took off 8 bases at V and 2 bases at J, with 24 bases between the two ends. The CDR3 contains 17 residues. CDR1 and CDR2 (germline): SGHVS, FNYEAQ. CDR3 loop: CASAPTGLSRGQETQYF. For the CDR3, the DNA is TGTGCCAGCGCCCCAACCGGGTTAAGCCGAGGGCAAGAGACCCAGTACTTC.

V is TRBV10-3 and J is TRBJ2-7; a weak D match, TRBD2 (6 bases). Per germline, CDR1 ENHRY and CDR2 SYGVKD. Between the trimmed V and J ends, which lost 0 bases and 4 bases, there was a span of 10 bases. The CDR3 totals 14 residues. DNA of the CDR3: TGTGCCATCAGTGAGTCGGGACTCCCGTACGAGCAGTACTTC. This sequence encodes CAISESGLPYEQYF.

Written as DNA, the CDR3 is TGTGCCAGCCGAGACATCAACACCGGGGAGCTGTTTTTT. Translation: CASRDINTGELFF. V gene TRBV6-4 combines with J gene TRBJ2-2; D unresolved. CDR1 is MRHNA and CDR2 is SNTAGT in the germline V gene. The CDR3 spans 13 residues. Trimming left V 8 bases short and J 2 bases short, with 9 bases between.

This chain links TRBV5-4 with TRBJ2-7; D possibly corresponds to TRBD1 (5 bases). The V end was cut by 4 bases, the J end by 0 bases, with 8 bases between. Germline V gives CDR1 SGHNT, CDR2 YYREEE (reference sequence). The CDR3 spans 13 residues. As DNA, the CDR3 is TGTGCCAGCAGCCCAGGGTCCTCCTACGAGCAGTACTTC. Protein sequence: CASSPGSSYEQYF.